This T cell receptor (beta chain) emerged from a study of a mutant IDH1 vaccine in newly diagnosed glioma. Sequenced by immunoSEQ multiplex PCR; TCRdb stores in-frame clones only, minus some. This sample has about 66,000 clones; under 85% occur once, and the top ten carry 4.5% to 5%. The time point is: week 35, safety follow-up. It was 300 ug of mutant IDH1 20-mer peptide that made up each vaccine dose, given with topical imiquimod. This CDR3 is 13 amino acids long. Germline CDR1 is SSHAT and CDR2 is FNYEAQ (reference sequence). On this clone: The antigen is undetermined. Germline is not matched at one junction end, which may reflect a read error. The same CDR3 also results from other DNA sequences found in this sample.

Findings and limits, study-wide: Immune responses induced by vaccination arose in just under 95% of the patients.

The rearrangement uses TRBV7-7 and TRBJ1-5; D remains unclear. This receptor was identified in a man aged 50 to 59 with glioma. The sequencing used PBMCs, collected from a glioma patient whose treatment included an IDH1 peptide vaccine. The CDR3 protein is CASSLAWDQPQHF. The CDR3 DNA sequence: TGTGCTAGCAGCTTAGCGTGGGATCAGCCCCAGCATTTT.